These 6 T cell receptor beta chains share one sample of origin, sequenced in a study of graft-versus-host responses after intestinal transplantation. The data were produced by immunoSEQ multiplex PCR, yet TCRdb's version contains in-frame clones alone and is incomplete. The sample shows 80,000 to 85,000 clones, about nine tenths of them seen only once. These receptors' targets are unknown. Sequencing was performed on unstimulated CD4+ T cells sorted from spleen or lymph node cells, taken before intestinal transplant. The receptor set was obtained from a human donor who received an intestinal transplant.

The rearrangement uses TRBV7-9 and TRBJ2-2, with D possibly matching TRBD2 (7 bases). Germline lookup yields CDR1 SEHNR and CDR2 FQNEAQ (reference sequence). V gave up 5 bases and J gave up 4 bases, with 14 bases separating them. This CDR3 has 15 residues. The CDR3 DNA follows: TGTGCCAGCAGCGCCGCGGCGGGGGCCACCGGGGAGCTGTTTTTT. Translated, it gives CASSAAAGATGELFF.

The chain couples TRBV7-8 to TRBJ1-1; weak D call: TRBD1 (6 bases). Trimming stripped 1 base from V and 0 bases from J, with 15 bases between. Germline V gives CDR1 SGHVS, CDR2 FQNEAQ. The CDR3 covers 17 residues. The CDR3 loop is CASSLGGGGRMNTEAFF. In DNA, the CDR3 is TGTGCCAGCAGCTTAGGGGGCGGGGGGCGGATGAACACTGAAGCTTTCTTT.

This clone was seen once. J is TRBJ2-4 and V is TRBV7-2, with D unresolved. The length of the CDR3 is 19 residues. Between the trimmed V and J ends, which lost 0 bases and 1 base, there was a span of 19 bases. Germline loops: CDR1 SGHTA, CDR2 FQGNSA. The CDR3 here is CASSLARGSSVRAKNIQYF. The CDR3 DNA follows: TGTGCCAGCAGCTTAGCGCGAGGCAGTTCTGTTCGGGCCAAAAACATTCAGTACTTC.

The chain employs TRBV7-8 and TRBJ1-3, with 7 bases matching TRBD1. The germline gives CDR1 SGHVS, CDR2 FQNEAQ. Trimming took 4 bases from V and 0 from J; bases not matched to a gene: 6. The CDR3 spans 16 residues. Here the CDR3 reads CASSSGQTDSGNTIYF. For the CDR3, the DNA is TGTGCCAGCAGCTCGGGACAGACAGACTCTGGAAACACCATATATTTT.

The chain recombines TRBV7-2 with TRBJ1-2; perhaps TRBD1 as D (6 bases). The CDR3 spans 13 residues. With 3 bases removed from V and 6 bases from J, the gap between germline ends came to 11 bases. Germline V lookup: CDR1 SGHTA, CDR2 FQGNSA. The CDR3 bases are TGTGCCAGCAGCTTTGGGGGCTCGGATGGCTACACCTTC. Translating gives CASSFGGSDGYTF.

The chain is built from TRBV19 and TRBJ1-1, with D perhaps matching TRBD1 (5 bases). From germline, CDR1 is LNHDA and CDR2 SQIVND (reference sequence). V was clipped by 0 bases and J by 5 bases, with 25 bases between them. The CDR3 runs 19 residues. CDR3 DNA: TGTGCCAGTAGTATAGATACATTGGCCGGGGGTGGCGGAGGGACTGAAGCTTTCTTT. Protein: CASSIDTLAGGGGGTEAFF.